These 2 T cell receptor beta chains came from one sample sequenced in a study of Graves' ophthalmopathy and Graves' hyperthyroidism. CDR3 regions of TCR beta were amplified from RNA transcripts. After a first-round RT-PCR with HTBI primers, a second-round multiplex PCR was run. TCRdb used MiXCR to reprocess the multiplex PCR reads, holding one entry per CDR3 protein. Here the sample spans 220,000 or so distinct CDR3 sequences, around a fifth being singletons. The sequencing sample was made of peripheral blood. The source of these receptors is a woman aged 45-65 years with Graves' ophthalmopathy.

Details on this clonotype: A much larger clone lies a single base off, so this may be a read error. The chain joins TRBV6-5 to TRBJ2-7; the D is unclear. Germline V gives CDR1 MNHEY, CDR2 SVGAGI. V lost 2 bases and J lost 3, with 11 bases in between. The CDR3 contains 14 residues. The CDR3 DNA is TGTGCCAGCAGTTACGGCACTTGGGTCTACGAGCAGTACTTC. It yields the protein CASSYGTWVYEQYF.

The chain couples TRBV6-2 or TRBV6-3 to TRBJ2-7; 13 nucleotides align to TRBD2. This CDR3 contains 19 residues. The trim removed 7 bases at V and 0 bases at J, leaving 15 bases unmatched. Per the germline V gene, CDR1 is MNHEY and CDR2 is SVGEGT. This CDR3 reads CASNTTPGTSGKISYEQYF. Written as DNA, the CDR3 is TGTGCCAGCAACACTACGCCCGGGACTAGCGGGAAAATCTCCTACGAGCAGTACTTC.